Presented here are 32 T cell receptor beta chains from one specimen sequenced in a study of chemoradiotherapy in HPV16-positive cancers. Measured with immunoSEQ multiplex PCR; TCRdb has only the in-frame clones, and not every one. The sample shows about 22,000 clones, around two thirds of them seen only once. Sampling was carried out from a patient who underwent chemoradiotherapy. These receptor sequences come from a human donor with HPV-associated anogenital cancer.

The rearrangement uses TRBV19 and TRBJ1-1; D possibly corresponds to TRBD1 (5 bases). Trimming shortened V by 6 bases and J by 2 bases, and 13 bases separated the two germline ends. The CDR3 has 14 amino acids. Germline CDR1 is LNHDA and CDR2 is SQIVND (reference sequence). The CDR3 here is CASRLGVGNTEAFF. The CDR3 nucleotides read TGTGCCAGTAGACTAGGGGTCGGTAACACTGAAGCTTTCTTT.

The chain uses TRBV30 and TRBJ1-3; 10 nucleotides align to TRBD1. The CDR3 length is 14 residues. Germline CDR1 and CDR2: GTSNPN and SVGIG (reference sequence). The V and J ends lost 3 bases and 1 base, in that order; junction bases with no gene match: 0. CDR3 in amino acids: CAWRGQGSGNTIYF. CDR3 nucleotide sequence: TGTGCCTGGAGGGGACAGGGGTCTGGAAACACCATATATTTT.

The chain joins TRBV7-9 to TRBJ2-1; 12 nucleotides agree with TRBD2. The CDR3 consists of 16 residues. The germline gives CDR1 SEHNR, CDR2 FQNEAQ (reference sequence). J gave up 4 bases and V 5 bases, and 6 bases lay outside the gene matches. The CDR3 region has the DNA TGTGCCAGCAGCGAAGGACTAGCGGGATGGTACAATGAGCAGTTCTTC. Residues: CASSEGLAGWYNEQFF.

This clone has a single count. The chain carries TRBV28 and TRBJ2-1; 10 bases align to TRBD2. Germline CDR1 and CDR2: MDHEN and SYDVKM. The CDR3 spans 14 residues. J lost 9 bases, V lost 6 bases, and 8 bases had no gene match. The DNA of the CDR3 is TGTGCCAGCAGAGAAGCGGGAGGGCCGGGTGAGCAGTTCTTC. Its protein is CASREAGGPGEQFF.

The chain links TRBV18 to TRBJ2-1, with 9 bases matching TRBD2. The germline CDR1 and CDR2 sequences are KGHSH and LQKENI. The trim removed 1 base at V and 9 bases at J, leaving 16 bases unmatched. The CDR3 totals 18 residues. CDR3 in amino acids: CASSPRASGKRLRSEQFF. CDR3 sequence (DNA): TGTGCCAGCTCACCACGGGCTAGCGGGAAAAGGCTTCGGAGTGAGCAGTTCTTC.

This sequence joins TRBV29-1 and TRBJ2-3, with D perhaps matching TRBD1 (5 bases). Germline values: CDR1 SQVTM, CDR2 ANQGSEA. Trimming took off 4 bases at V and 4 bases at J, with 9 bases between the two ends. This CDR3 comprises 12 residues. Here the CDR3 reads CSVVRGSDTQYF. DNA for the CDR3: TGCAGCGTTGTAAGGGGATCAGATACGCAGTATTTT.

The J gene is TRBJ2-5, the V gene TRBV10-3; D gene unclear. This CDR3 spans 10 amino acids. V was cut by 8 bases and J by 2 bases, with 3 bases left in between. CDR1 and CDR2 from the germline V gene are ENHRY and SYGVKD. CDR3 in amino acids: CAIGQETQYF. The CDR3, as DNA: TGTGCCATCGGTCAAGAGACCCAGTACTTC.

This clone has just a few counts. The J gene is TRBJ2-7, the V gene TRBV2; TRBD2 is a possible D gene (5 bases). CDR1 SNHLY and CDR2 FYNNEI come from the germline V gene. The CDR3 contains 11 residues. Trimming pared 8 bases from V and 1 base from J, leaving 6 bases between. CDR3 amino acids: CASRGSYEQYF. The DNA of the CDR3 is TGTGCCAGCCGGGGTTCCTACGAGCAGTACTTC. The whole variable domain, remainder taken from reference TRBV2 and TRBJ2-7, is EPEVTQTPSHQVTQMGQEVILRCVPISNHLYFYWYRQILGQKVEFLVSFYNNEISEKSEIFDDQFSVERPDGSNFTLKIRSTKLEDSAMYFCASRGSYEQYFGPGTRLTVT.

The chain links TRBV11-2 to TRBJ1-6; no firm D call. Between the trimmed V and J ends, which lost 3 bases and 5 bases, there was a span of 11 bases. From germline, CDR1 is SGHAT and CDR2 FQNNGV. The CDR3 loop spans 15 amino acids. CDR3 coding DNA: TGTGCCAGCAGCTTTTCGGCCACAAATAATTCACCCCTCCACTTT. It yields the protein CASSFSATNNSPLHF.

The CDR3 sequence is CASAPPPGTWNEQFF. The CDR3 DNA sequence: TGTGCCAGTGCTCCCCCCCCGGGCACTTGGAATGAGCAGTTCTTC. The chain joins TRBV19 to TRBJ2-1, with D unresolved. This CDR3 region has 15 residues. V dropped 8 bases and J dropped 7 bases, with 21 bases sitting between them. Per germline, CDR1 LNHDA and CDR2 SQIVND (reference sequence).

V and J are TRBV27 and TRBJ2-5; D gene uncertain. Deletions cut 3 bases from V and 1 base from J, with 9 bases between. The CDR3 contains 14 residues. CDR1 is MNHEY, CDR2 SMNVEV, per germline (reference sequence). CDR3 in amino acids: CASSLLGFQETQYF. In DNA form, the CDR3 reads TGTGCCAGCAGTTTGTTGGGCTTCCAAGAGACCCAGTACTTC.

CDR3 nucleotide sequence: TGCGCCAGCAGCGAACTAGCGGGACCCACAGATACGCAGTATTTT. This translates into CASSELAGPTDTQYF. This chain connects TRBV4-3 to TRBJ2-3; the match to TRBD2 covers 10 bases. CDR3 length: 15 residues. After removal of 5 bases from V and 2 bases from J, the junction contained 4 bases not matched to a gene. Germline assignment: CDR1 LGHNA and CDR2 YSLEER.

The V gene is TRBV30, the J gene TRBJ2-7, with TRBD2 matching 13 bases. V shed 3 bases and J 7 bases; nucleotides not matched to a gene: 6. Germline CDR1 GTSNPN, CDR2 SVGIG (reference sequence). The length of the CDR3 is 14 residues. The CDR3 loop is CAWRGLAGHREQYF. In DNA, the CDR3 is TGTGCCTGGAGGGGACTAGCGGGGCACCGGGAGCAGTACTTC.

This clone appeared a few times. As DNA, the CDR3 is TGTGCCATCAAATCCAGCGGGGGGGCCCACGAGCAGTACTTC. Protein: CAIKSSGGAHEQYF. The chain combines TRBV10-3 with TRBJ2-7; 10 bases match TRBD2. Losses at the gene ends were 7 bases for V and 5 bases for J; bases not matched to a gene: 8. This CDR3 region has 14 residues. Germline CDR1 and CDR2: ENHRY and SYGVKD.

The rearrangement uses TRBV28 and TRBJ1-5, with D possibly TRBD1 on 6 matching bases. CDR3 length: 15 residues. Trimming cost V 6 bases and J 2 bases, with 14 bases left between them. Germline values: CDR1 MDHEN, CDR2 SYDVKM. The CDR3 sequence: CASRAMGHRNQPQHF. The CDR3 DNA sequence: TGTGCCAGCAGGGCCATGGGACACCGCAATCAGCCCCAGCATTTT. The variable domain in full, completed from reference TRBV28 and TRBJ1-5, reads DVKVTQSSRYLVKRTGEKVFLECVQDMDHENMFWYRQDPGLGLRLIYFSYDVKMKEKGDIPEGYSVSREKKERFSLILESASTNQTSMYLCASRAMGHRNQPQHFGDGTRLSIL.

This clone has only one observation. The rearrangement links TRBV27 to TRBJ2-7, with D hard to call. The ends were cut back, 5 bases at V and 3 bases at J, with 20 bases in the middle. The germline V gene has CDR1 MNHEY and CDR2 SMNVEV (reference sequence). CDR3 length: 16 amino acids. The CDR3 reads CASSPKAERTHYEQYF. The CDR3 region has the DNA TGTGCCAGCAGTCCAAAGGCGGAACGGACCCACTACGAGCAGTACTTC.

J is TRBJ1-2 and V is TRBV2; D not certain. The CDR3 is 15 amino acids. V lost 3 bases, J lost 1 base, and 12 bases lay in between. Germline loops: CDR1 SNHLY, CDR2 FYNNEI. The CDR3 DNA sequence: TGTGCCAGCAGTGATTTAAGCAGCAATAACTATGGCTACACCTTC. This encodes CASSDLSSNNYGYTF.

This clone was picked up a small number of times. This chain joins TRBV28 and TRBJ1-5; 10 nucleotides agree with TRBD1. V lost 8 bases and J lost 3; bases outside the gene matches: 7. This CDR3 contains 15 residues. CDR1 and CDR2 (germline): MDHEN, SYDVKM. In DNA form, the CDR3 reads TGTGCCAGCGGGGGGACAGGGGCCAACAATCAGCCCCAGCATTTT. It encodes CASGGTGANNQPQHF. Drawing the rest from reference TRBV28 and TRBJ1-5, the complete variable domain is DVKVTQSSRYLVKRTGEKVFLECVQDMDHENMFWYRQDPGLGLRLIYFSYDVKMKEKGDIPEGYSVSREKKERFSLILESASTNQTSMYLCASGGTGANNQPQHFGDGTRLSIL.

This clone was observed a handful of times. V usage is TRBV7-6 and J usage is TRBJ2-7; weak D call: TRBD2 (5 bases). CDR1 is SGHVS, CDR2 FNYEAQ, per germline. V dropped 2 bases and J dropped 6 bases, with 11 bases sitting between them. The CDR3 extends over 13 amino acids. As DNA, the CDR3 is TGTGCCAGCAGCTTAATATTGAGGGCCGAGCAGTACTTC. Translated: CASSLILRAEQYF.

The gene calls are TRBV6-1 and TRBJ1-2, with 7 bases aligning to TRBD1. V was clipped by 7 bases and J by 2 bases; unmatched bases: 7. Looked up from germline, CDR1 is MNHNS and CDR2 is SASEGT. CDR3 size: 14 residues. Written as DNA, the CDR3 is TGTGCCAGCAACGCAAGGGGGCTGAACTATGGCTACACCTTC. This sequence encodes CASNARGLNYGYTF.

The J gene is TRBJ1-4, the V gene TRBV5-1; weak D call: TRBD1 (5 bases). V was clipped by 0 bases and J by 5 bases, with 11 bases between them. CDR3 length: 15 amino acids. Germline CDR1 is SGHRS and CDR2 is YFSETQ. The CDR3 is CASSLGGRVNEKLFF. For the CDR3, the DNA is TGCGCCAGCAGCTTGGGGGGCAGGGTAAATGAAAAACTGTTTTTT.

The chain links TRBV15 to TRBJ1-5; D gene uncertain. The CDR3 loop spans 15 amino acids. The germline CDR1 and CDR2 sequences are LNHNV and YYDKDF (reference sequence). Trimming cost V 1 base and J 1 base, with 8 bases left between them. The DNA for the CDR3 is TGTGCCACCAGCAGAGCGACCGGGAGCAATCAGCCCCAGCATTTT. The encoded protein is CATSRATGSNQPQHF.

The table lists this clone with a count of one. The genes are TRBV20-1 and TRBJ1-6; D call uncertain. The CDR3 extends over 11 amino acids. Germline CDR1 is DFQATT and CDR2 is SNEGSKA (reference sequence). Trimming cost V 6 bases and J 4 bases, with 4 bases left between them. CDR3 protein: CSAKYNSPLHF. The CDR3 bases are TGCAGTGCCAAGTATAATTCACCCCTCCACTTT.

Only a few counts were recorded for this clone. The chain joins TRBV6-1 to TRBJ2-6; 10 nucleotides align to TRBD2. The CDR3 sequence is 18 residues long. The junction had 7 bases not matched to a gene; V was cut back by 1 base and J by 4 bases. In germline, CDR1 is MNHNS, CDR2 SASEGT. The DNA of the CDR3 is TGTGCCAGCAGTGAAGATTTTGGACTAGCGGTCGGGGCCAACGTCCTGACTTTC. Its translation: CASSEDFGLAVGANVLTF.

The chain carries TRBV5-1 and TRBJ2-2, with D possibly called TRBD1 or TRBD2 (6 bases each). Trimming left V 4 bases short and J 0 bases short, with 16 bases between. Germline V gene sequence: CDR1 SGHRS, CDR2 YFSETQ. CDR3 length: 17 residues. As DNA, the CDR3 is TGCGCCAGCAGCCCTACGGGGGCAGGACCGAACACCGGGGAGCTGTTTTTT. This gives the protein CASSPTGAGPNTGELFF.

The CDR3 DNA sequence: TGTGCCAGCAGTGGCCCGGGGGATTTGGCTGAAGCTTTCTTT. As protein: CASSGPGDLAEAFF. The chain uses TRBV6-1 and TRBJ1-1; a possible D gene is TRBD1 (5 bases). The CDR3 totals 14 residues. Germline V gene lookup returns CDR1 MNHNS and CDR2 SASEGT. V was trimmed by 4 bases and J by 6 bases, leaving 15 bases between them.

The chain employs TRBV14 and TRBJ2-7, with unresolved D. V was pared by 3 bases and J by 3 bases, with 12 bases between. Germline V lookup: CDR1 SGHDN, CDR2 FVKESK. The CDR3 totals 14 residues. CDR3 coding DNA: TGTGCCAGCAGCCAGGGTGTGCGCAGCTACGAGCAGTACTTC. It translates to CASSQGVRSYEQYF.

This chain links TRBV18 with TRBJ1-5; 8 positions match TRBD1. Germline V gene lookup returns CDR1 KGHSH and CDR2 LQKENI. The CDR3 has 18 residues. The junction had 9 bases not matched to a gene; V was cut back by 2 bases and J by 0 bases. DNA for the CDR3: TGTGCCAGCTCACCAACATTCATGACAGGGGCTAGCAATCAGCCCCAGCATTTT. Translation gives CASSPTFMTGASNQPQHF.

This clone occurred once. This sequence joins TRBV19 and TRBJ2-3; D might be TRBD1 or TRBD2, each matching 5 bases. The V gene lost 4 bases and the J gene lost 3 bases, with 17 bases spanning the gap. The CDR3 contains 16 residues. Germline CDR1 and CDR2: LNHDA and SQIVND (reference sequence). The CDR3 here is CASSKGLRGVTDTQYF. Written as DNA, the CDR3 is TGTGCCAGTAGTAAAGGACTGAGGGGTGTGACAGATACGCAGTATTTT.

The rearrangement links TRBV14 to TRBJ1-2; the D gene is possibly TRBD1 (6 bases). Trimming removed 1 base from V and 0 bases from J, with 9 bases in between. Germline V lookup: CDR1 SGHDN, CDR2 FVKESK. This CDR3 is built from 15 residues. The CDR3 protein is CASSQVQGTNYGYTF. The CDR3 DNA reads TGTGCCAGCAGCCAAGTCCAGGGGACTAACTATGGCTACACCTTC.

This rearrangement joins TRBV5-1 to TRBJ2-7, with D uncertain. The ends were cut back, 0 bases at V and 1 base at J, with 8 bases in the middle. Germline V gene sequence: CDR1 SGHRS, CDR2 YFSETQ. This CDR3 comprises 14 residues. CDR3 DNA sequence: TGCGCCAGCAGCTTGGATTGGGGATCCTACGAGCAGTACTTC. Translated: CASSLDWGSYEQYF.

The rearrangement uses TRBV18 and TRBJ1-2; D is perhaps TRBD1 (5 bases). Deletions cut 0 bases from V and 0 bases from J, with 5 bases between. This CDR3 is built from 14 residues. From germline, CDR1 is KGHSH and CDR2 LQKENI. The CDR3: CASSPPQANYGYTF. The CDR3 DNA follows: TGTGCCAGCTCACCACCACAGGCTAACTATGGCTACACCTTC.